This TCR beta chain was obtained from a study of cytomegalovirus exposure and HLA in healthy donors. Study findings and constraints: Most likely, a cluster of highly shared sequence variants arose as a sequencing artifact. According to the study, 150 to 200 TCR beta chains were cytomegalovirus-associated. Later analysis identified about 17,000 TCR beta sequences associated with HLA alleles, using a false discovery rate threshold of 0.05.

Germline lookup yields CDR1 WNHNN and CDR2 SYGVQD (reference sequence). This CDR3 spans 14 amino acids. Trimming cost V 11 bases and J 6 bases; bases outside gene matches: 14. In the PCR, 60 Vbeta and 13 Jbeta primers were used. Profiling relied on immunoSEQ multiplex PCR, and the TCRdb table lists in-frame clones only, not all of them. This table lists some 89,000 clones. A remark on this clone: Its target is unknown.

The rearrangement uses TRBV10-1 and TRBJ2-3; 7 bases agree with TRBD2. The sample consisted of PBMCs. The TCR was taken from a woman aged 25 to 39 in good health and CMV-seronegative. The CDR3 sequence is CAGGVGRAPDTQYF. The CDR3 region has the DNA TGCGCCGGGGGGGTGGGGAGGGCCCCCGATACGCAGTATTTT.